These T cell receptor beta chains were read from a single sample in a study of neurological immune-mediated disorders. Using its own MiXCR run on the 5' RACE reads, TCRdb lists one record per CDR3 protein. The table lists about 35,000 distinct CDR3 sequences, 3.5% to 4.5% of them singletons. The sequenced sample was PBMCs. All receptors come from a man aged 25-45 years with multiple sclerosis. Each CDR3 is given without its conserved first and last residue. D genes are given only for firm matches.

>TRBD1|TRBJ1-1|TRBV6-6
ASSQGQGANTEAF
>NA|TRBJ2-5|TRBV7-2
ASSFGNQETQY
>NA|TRBJ2-5|TRBV5-1
ASREGARETQY
>TRBD1|TRBJ1-1|TRBV5-1
ASSSDRTGCAKAF
>TRBD2|TRBJ2-1|TRBV5-6
ASRLAGGSYNEQF
>TRBD1|TRBJ2-5|TRBV7-2
ASSLRMTGGETQY
>NA|TRBJ1-5|TRBV20-1
SARWGASNQPQH
>TRBD1|TRBJ1-4|TRBV5-1
ASSAALRTGMIEKLF
>TRBD1|TRBJ2-2|TRBV6-5
ASSSGWDRYTGELF
>NA|TRBJ1-2|TRBV5-4
ASSPQHAGVTGGYT
>NA|TRBJ1-5|TRBV6-6
ASSYEEGSNQPQH
>NA|TRBJ1-2|TRBV20-1
SANTGGERRGYT
>TRBD1|TRBJ2-7|TRBV6-2/TRBV6-3
ASRATGGRYEQY
>NA|TRBJ1-2|TRBV27
ASSLNRQSYGYT
>TRBD2|TRBJ2-7|TRBV20-1
SAERGGRYEQY
>NA|TRBJ2-7|TRBV5-1
ASSWDGSSYEQY
>NA|TRBJ2-3|TRBV4-1
ASSQAYGRDTQY
>NA|TRBJ1-1|TRBV27
ASSLSRFGAF
>TRBD1|TRBJ1-1|TRBV12-3/TRBV12-4
ASSPGGYTEAF
>NA|TRBJ2-5|TRBV7-9
ASSLGALAFQETQY
>NA|TRBJ2-4|TRBV12-3/TRBV12-4
ASSLWDLDIQY
>NA|TRBJ1-1|TRBV3-1
ASSSGGGYPEAF
>NA|TRBJ2-2|TRBV7-2
ASSLLGGGYTGELF
>TRBD1|TRBJ2-7|TRBV11-2
ASSLVARGTGEQY
>TRBD1|TRBJ1-1|TRBV6-2/TRBV6-3
ASSYLMGQGSDEAF
>TRBD1|TRBJ2-7|TRBV11-2
ASSSYRGQPPYEQY
>NA|TRBJ2-5|TRBV20-1
SATGLQPGETQY
>TRBD2|TRBJ2-5|TRBV12-3/TRBV12-4
ASSLGLAGRWQETQY
>NA|TRBJ1-4|TRBV20-1
SARQEATNEKLF
>NA|TRBJ2-7|TRBV15
ATSRDLKGYEQY
>NA|TRBJ1-2|TRBV7-2
ASSKATFRSDYGYT
>NA|TRBJ1-5|TRBV27
ASSRGTNQPQH
>NA|TRBJ1-3|TRBV18
ASSPSAAFSGNTIY
>NA|TRBJ1-1|TRBV12-3/TRBV12-4
ASSLGHGVDTEAF
>NA|TRBJ2-1|TRBV4-1
ASSHLGSQDEQF
>TRBD1|TRBJ2-1|TRBV11-3
ASSESWTGDNEQF
>TRBD1|TRBJ1-5|TRBV20-1
SASGQNNQPQH
>NA|TRBJ2-4|TRBV11-2
ASSSRLAKKIQY